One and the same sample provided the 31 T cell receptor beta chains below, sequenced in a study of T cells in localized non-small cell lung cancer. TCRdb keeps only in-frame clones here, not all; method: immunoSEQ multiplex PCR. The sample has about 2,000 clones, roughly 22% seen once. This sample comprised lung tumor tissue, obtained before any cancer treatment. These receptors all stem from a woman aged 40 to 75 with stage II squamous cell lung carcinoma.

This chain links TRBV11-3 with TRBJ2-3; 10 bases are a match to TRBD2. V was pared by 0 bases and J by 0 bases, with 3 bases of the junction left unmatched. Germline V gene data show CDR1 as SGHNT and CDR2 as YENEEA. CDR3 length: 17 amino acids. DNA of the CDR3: TGTGCCAGCAGCTTAGAAAGGGGACTAGCGAGCACAGATACGCAGTATTTT. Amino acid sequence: CASSLERGLASTDTQYF.

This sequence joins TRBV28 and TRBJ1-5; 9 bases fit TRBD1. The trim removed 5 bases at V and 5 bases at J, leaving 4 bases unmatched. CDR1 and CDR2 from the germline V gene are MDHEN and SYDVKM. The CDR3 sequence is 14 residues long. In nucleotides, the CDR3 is TGTGCCAGCAGTATACAGGGGGCCGATCAGCCCCAGCATTTT. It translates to CASSIQGADQPQHF.

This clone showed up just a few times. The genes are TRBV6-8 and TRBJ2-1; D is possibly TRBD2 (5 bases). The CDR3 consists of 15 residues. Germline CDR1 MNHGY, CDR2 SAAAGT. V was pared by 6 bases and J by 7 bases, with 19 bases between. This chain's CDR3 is CASSEGVVIWNEQFF. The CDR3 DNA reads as TGTGCCAGCAGCGAGGGAGTCGTAATATGGAATGAGCAGTTCTTC.

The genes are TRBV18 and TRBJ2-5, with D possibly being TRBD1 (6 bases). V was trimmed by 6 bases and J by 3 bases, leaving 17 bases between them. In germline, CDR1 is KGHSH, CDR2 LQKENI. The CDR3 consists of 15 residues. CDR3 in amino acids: CASSLQGVAKETQYF. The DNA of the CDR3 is TGTGCCAGCTCCCTACAGGGAGTGGCGAAAGAGACCCAGTACTTC. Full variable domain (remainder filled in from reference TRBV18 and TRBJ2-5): NAGVMQNPRHLVRRRGQEARLRCSPMKGHSHVYWYRQLPEEGLKFMVYLQKENIIDESGMPKERFSAEFPKEGPSILRIQQVVRGDSAAYFCASSLQGVAKETQYFGPGTRLLVL.

The CDR3 is CASSAGQGAEEQFF. The CDR3 DNA reads as TGCGCCAGCAGCGCGGGACAGGGGGCAGAAGAGCAGTTCTTC. The gene calls are TRBV5-1 and TRBJ2-1; 12 bases agree with TRBD1. V dropped 4 bases and J dropped 10; count of bases not matched to a gene: 6. Germline V gene lookup returns CDR1 SGHRS and CDR2 YFSETQ. This CDR3 contains 14 residues.

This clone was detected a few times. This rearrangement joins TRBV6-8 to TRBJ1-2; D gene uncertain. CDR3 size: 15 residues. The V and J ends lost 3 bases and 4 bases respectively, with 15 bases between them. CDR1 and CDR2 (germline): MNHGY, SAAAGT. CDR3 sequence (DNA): TGTGCCAGCAGTTATTCGACCGCTACAATCTATGGCTACACCTTC. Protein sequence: CASSYSTATIYGYTF.

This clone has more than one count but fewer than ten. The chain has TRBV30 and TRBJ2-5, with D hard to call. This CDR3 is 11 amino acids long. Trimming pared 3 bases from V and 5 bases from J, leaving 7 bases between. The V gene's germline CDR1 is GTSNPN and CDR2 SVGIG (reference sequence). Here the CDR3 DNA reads TGTGCCTGGAGCCGTTCGGAGACCCAGTACTTC. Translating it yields CAWSRSETQYF.

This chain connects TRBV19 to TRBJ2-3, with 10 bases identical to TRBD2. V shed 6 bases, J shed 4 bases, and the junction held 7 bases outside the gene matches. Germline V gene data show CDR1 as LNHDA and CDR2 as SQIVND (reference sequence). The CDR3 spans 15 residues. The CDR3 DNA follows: TGTGCCAGTAGGGTTCTAGCGGGAGCCGCAGATACGCAGTATTTT. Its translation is CASRVLAGAADTQYF.

The CDR3 region is CAWSEGTHTEAFF. CDR3 coding DNA: TGTGCCTGGAGTGAAGGGACACACACTGAAGCTTTCTTT. The chain couples TRBV30 to TRBJ1-1; weak D call: TRBD1 (6 bases). The CDR3 has 13 residues. Deletions cut 1 base from V and 3 bases from J, with 9 bases between. Germline V gene data show CDR1 as GTSNPN and CDR2 as SVGIG (reference sequence).

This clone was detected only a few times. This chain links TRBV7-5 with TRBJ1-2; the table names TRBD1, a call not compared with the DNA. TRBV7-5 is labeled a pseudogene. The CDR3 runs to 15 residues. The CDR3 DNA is TGTGCCAGCAGCTTAGGGGGCCAGGAGATGTATGGCTACACCTTC. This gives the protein CASSLGGQEMYGYTF.

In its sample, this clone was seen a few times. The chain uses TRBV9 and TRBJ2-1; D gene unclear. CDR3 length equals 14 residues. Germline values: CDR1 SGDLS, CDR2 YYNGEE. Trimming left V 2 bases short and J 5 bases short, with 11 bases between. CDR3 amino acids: CASSVSPGDNEQFF. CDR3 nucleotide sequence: TGTGCCAGCAGCGTGAGTCCTGGGGACAATGAGCAGTTCTTC.

As DNA, the CDR3 is TGTGCCAGCAGTTTAGGCGGGGCGGGCACCGGGGAGCTGTTTTTT. As protein: CASSLGGAGTGELFF. J is TRBJ2-2 and V is TRBV28; weak D call: TRBD2 (6 bases). The CDR3 spans 15 residues. The germline V and J ends were trimmed by 2 bases and 4 bases, with 11 bases remaining between them. Germline V CDR1 and CDR2: MDHEN, SYDVKM.

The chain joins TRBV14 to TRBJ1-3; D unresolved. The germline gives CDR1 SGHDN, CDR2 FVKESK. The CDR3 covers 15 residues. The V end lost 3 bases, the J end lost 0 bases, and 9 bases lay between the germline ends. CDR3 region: CASSHRIASGNTIYF. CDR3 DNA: TGTGCCAGCAGCCATAGAATAGCCTCTGGAAACACCATATATTTT.

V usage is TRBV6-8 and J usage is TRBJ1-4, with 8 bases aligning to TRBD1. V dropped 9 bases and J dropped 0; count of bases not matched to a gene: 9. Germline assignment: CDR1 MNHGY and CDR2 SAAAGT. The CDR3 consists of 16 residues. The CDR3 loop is CASRVRTGTTNEKLFF. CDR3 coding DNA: TGTGCCAGTAGAGTACGGACAGGGACAACTAATGAAAAACTGTTTTTT.

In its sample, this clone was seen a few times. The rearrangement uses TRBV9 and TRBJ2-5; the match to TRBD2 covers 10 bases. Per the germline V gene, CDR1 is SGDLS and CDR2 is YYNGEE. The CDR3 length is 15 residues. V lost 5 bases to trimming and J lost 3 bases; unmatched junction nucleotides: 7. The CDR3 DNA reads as TGTGCCAGCAGTGACCTGGGACTAGCGAAAGAGACCCAGTACTTC. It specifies CASSDLGLAKETQYF.

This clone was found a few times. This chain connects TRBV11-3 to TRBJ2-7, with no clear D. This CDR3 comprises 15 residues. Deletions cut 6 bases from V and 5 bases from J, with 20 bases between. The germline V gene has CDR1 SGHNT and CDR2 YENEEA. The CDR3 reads CASSSNLVGRDEQYF. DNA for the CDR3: TGTGCCAGCAGTTCTAACCTAGTGGGTCGGGACGAGCAGTACTTC.

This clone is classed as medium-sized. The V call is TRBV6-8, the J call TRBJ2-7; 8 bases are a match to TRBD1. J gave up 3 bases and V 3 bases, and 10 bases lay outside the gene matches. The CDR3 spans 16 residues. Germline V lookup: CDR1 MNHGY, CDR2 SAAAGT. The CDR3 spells CASSYLTGAPFYEQYF. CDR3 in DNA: TGTGCCAGCAGTTATCTGACAGGGGCCCCATTCTACGAGCAGTACTTC.

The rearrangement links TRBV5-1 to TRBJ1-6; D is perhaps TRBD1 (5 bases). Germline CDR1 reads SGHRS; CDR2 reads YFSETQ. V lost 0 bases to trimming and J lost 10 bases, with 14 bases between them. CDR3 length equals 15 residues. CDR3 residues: CASSLVQGGNSPLHF. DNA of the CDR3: TGCGCCAGCAGCTTGGTGCAGGGCGGTAACTCACCCCTCCACTTT.

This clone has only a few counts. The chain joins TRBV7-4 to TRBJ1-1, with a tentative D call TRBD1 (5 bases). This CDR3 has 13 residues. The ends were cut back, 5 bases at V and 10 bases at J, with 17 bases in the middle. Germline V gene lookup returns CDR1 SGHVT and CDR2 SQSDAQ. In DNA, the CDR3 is TGTGCCAGCAGCCCTTGGGACCGATCGGGAGCTTTCTTT. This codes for CASSPWDRSGAFF.

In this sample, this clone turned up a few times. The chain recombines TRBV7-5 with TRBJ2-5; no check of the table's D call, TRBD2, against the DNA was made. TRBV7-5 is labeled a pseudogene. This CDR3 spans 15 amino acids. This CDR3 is CASSPTSGNRETQYF. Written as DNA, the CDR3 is TGTGCCAGCAGCCCCACTAGCGGGAATCGAGAGACCCAGTACTTC.

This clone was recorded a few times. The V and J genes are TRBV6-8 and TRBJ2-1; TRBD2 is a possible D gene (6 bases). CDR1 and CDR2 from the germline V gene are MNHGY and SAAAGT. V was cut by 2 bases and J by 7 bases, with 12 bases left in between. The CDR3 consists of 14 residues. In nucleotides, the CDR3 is TGTGCCAGCAGTTACGGAGGGGATTTTAATGAGCAGTTCTTC. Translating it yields CASSYGGDFNEQFF.

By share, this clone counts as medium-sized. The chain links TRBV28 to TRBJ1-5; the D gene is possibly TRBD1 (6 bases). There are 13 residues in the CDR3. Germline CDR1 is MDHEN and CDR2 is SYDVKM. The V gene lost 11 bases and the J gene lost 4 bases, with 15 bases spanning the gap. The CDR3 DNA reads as TGTGCCGGACAATTCAGGGGAAATCAGCCCCAGCATTTT. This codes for CAGQFRGNQPQHF.

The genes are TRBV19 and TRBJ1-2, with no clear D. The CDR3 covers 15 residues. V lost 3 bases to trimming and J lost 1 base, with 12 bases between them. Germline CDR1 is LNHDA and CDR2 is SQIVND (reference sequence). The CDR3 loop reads CASSITWDGNYGYTF. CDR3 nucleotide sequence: TGTGCCAGTAGTATCACATGGGATGGTAACTATGGCTACACCTTC.

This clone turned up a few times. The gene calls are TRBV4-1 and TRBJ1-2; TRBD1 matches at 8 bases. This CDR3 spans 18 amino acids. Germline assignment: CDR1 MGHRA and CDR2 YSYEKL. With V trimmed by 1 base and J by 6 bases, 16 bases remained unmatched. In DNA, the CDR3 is TGCGCCAGCAGCCAAGCAGGCAGGGGGCGTATGGGGGAGAATGGCTACACCTTC. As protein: CASSQAGRGRMGENGYTF.

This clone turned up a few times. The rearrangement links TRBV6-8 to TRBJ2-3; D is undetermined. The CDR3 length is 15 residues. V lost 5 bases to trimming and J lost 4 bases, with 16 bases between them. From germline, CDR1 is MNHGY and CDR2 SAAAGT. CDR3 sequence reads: CASSETRLRSDTQYF. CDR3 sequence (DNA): TGTGCCAGCAGTGAGACACGTTTAAGGTCAGATACGCAGTATTTT.

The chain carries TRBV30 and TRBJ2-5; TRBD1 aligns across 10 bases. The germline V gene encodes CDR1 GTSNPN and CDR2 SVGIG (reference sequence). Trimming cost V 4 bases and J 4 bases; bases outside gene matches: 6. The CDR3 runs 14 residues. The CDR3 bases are TGTGCCTGGATAAGCGGGACAGGGGTAGAGACCCAGTACTTC. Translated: CAWISGTGVETQYF. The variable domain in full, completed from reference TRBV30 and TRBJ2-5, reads SQTIHQWPATLVQPVGSPLSLECTVEGTSNPNLYWYRQAAGRGLQLLFYSVGIGQISSEVPQNLSASRPQDRQFILSSKKLLLSDSGFYLCAWISGTGVETQYFGPGTRLLVL.

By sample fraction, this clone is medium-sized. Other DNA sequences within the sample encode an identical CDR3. The chain's CDR3 is CASSPRRAGTEAFF. The CDR3 DNA sequence: TGTGCCAGCAGCCCCCGGCGGGCCGGCACTGAAGCTTTCTTT. The V gene is TRBV11-3, the J gene TRBJ1-1; no firm D call. The CDR3 runs 14 residues. Germline loops: CDR1 SGHNT, CDR2 YENEEA. V lost 5 bases, J lost 4 bases, and 14 bases lay in between.

The CDR3 is CASSIAGRGAYEQYF. In DNA, the CDR3 is TGTGCCAGTAGTATAGCGGGGAGGGGAGCCTACGAGCAGTACTTC. This rearrangement joins TRBV19 to TRBJ2-7; 7 bases agree with TRBD2. The CDR3 spans 15 residues. The V gene's germline CDR1 is LNHDA and CDR2 SQIVND (reference sequence). After removal of 1 base from V and 2 bases from J, the junction contained 5 bases not matched to a gene. The full variable domain, completed using reference TRBV19 and TRBJ2-7, is DGGITQSPKYLFRKEGQNVTLSCEQNLNHDAMYWYRQDPGQGLRLIYYSQIVNDFQKGDIAEGYSVSREKKESFPLTVTSAQKNPTAFYLCASSIAGRGAYEQYFGPGTRLTVT.

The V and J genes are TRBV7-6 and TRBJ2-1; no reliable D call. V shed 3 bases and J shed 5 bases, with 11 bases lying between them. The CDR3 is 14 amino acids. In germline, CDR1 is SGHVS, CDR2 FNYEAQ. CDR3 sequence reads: CASSFGQLHNEQFF. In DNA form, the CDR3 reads TGTGCCAGCAGCTTCGGGCAGTTACACAATGAGCAGTTCTTC.

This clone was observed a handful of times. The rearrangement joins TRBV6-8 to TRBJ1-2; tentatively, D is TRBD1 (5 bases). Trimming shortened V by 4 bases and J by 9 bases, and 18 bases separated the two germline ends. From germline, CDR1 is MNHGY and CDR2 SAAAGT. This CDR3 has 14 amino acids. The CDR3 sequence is CASSSTGTMASYTF. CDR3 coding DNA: TGTGCCAGCAGTTCCACAGGTACCATGGCTAGCTACACCTTC.

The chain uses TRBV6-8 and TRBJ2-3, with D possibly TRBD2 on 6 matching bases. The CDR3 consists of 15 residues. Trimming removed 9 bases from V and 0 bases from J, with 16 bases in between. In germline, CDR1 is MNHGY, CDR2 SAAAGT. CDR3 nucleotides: TGTGCCAGTGGCGGGGCGGAATCTAGCACAGATACGCAGTATTTT. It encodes CASGGAESSTDTQYF.